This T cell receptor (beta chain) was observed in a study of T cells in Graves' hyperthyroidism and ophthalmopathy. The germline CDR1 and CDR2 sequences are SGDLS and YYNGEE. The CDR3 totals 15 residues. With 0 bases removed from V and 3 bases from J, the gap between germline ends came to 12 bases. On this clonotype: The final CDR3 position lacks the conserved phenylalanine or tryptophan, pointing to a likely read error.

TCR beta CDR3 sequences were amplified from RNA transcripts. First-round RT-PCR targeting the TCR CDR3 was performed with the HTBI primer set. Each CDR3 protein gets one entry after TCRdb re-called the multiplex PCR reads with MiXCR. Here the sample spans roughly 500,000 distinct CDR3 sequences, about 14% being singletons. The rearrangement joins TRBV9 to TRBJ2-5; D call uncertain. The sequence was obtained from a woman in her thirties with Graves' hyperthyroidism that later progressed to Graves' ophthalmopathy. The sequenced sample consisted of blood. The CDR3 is CASSVGAIREETQYV. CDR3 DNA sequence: TGTGCCAGCAGCGTAGGGGCTATCCGGGAAGAGACCCAGTACGTC.